This T cell receptor (beta chain) was observed in a study of blood T cell repertoires in COVID-19 (dated by TCRdb to 2018 to 2020). Study-level background: Collaborator samples came from the United States, Italy and Spain and covered acute and convalescent phases of COVID-19. Subjects who had been exposed to COVID-19, were actively infected with it, or had recovered from it provided the deeply sampled blood TCRbeta repertoires that made up the dataset. The prospective study material was composed of cDNA or gDNA derived from T cells, B-cell-depleted T cells, or PBMCs. Where available, HLA class I and class II types were obtained from metadata supplied by the sample provider rather than from assay-based typing. Samples were obtained from the ongoing ImmuneRACE study (first 160 participants) and from 1,200 or so subjects provided by 6 global collaborators. The sample metadata nearly always contained a de-identified subject ID, COVID-19 status, age in years and sex. The repertoires were released in a freely available public database meant as a resource for research on the immune response to SARS-CoV-2.

The collaborating institutions used their own protocols to collect whole blood in K2EDTA tubes. For TCRbeta analysis, collaborator samples were shipped as frozen whole blood, as isolated PBMCs, or as DNA extracted from either sample type. TCRbeta CDR3 regions were amplified from genomic DNA by means of the immunoSEQ Assay, a bias-controlled multiplex PCR. Turning to the authors' computational methods: Nucleated cell counts per sample were estimated from amplification of reference gene primers within the assay. Sequence reads were collapsed and filtered to measure the absolute abundance of every unique TCRbeta CDR3 rearrangement. Productive Simpson clonality was computed per sample as the square root of Simpson's diversity index over productive rearrangements. TCRdb provides this immuneACCESS table in a form limited to in-frame rearrangements. Some clones are lacking; in checked studies, under half of them reflect an unresolved V gene, and why the rest are absent is not known. V, J and clone size are taken as reported in that table, and D and trimming were inferred from the DNA itself. This sample has tens of thousands of clones in its table, and 80% to 90% of those were observed once. About 3.2% of the sample belongs to the ten largest clones.

Turning to this clone: It lacks a known antigen. The record has no base qualities; no much larger clone is one base away.

Beyond this particular receptor, the publication reports: The amount of clinical and demographic metadata varied by source and participant and was provided uncurated.

From V the trimming removes 4 bases and from J it removes 4 bases, while the gene matches leave 10 bases of the junction unaccounted for. From the cysteine up to the phenylalanine, the CDR3 has a length of 15 residues. Only the CDR3 region is kept as DNA, spanning 45 bases read in frame from base 1. Reading the germline V gene gives CDR1 SGHRS and CDR2 YFSETQ. This sequence was found in a woman older than 75 with acute or convalescent COVID-19. Recombination linked TRBV5-1 to TRBJ1-1, and TRBD1 aligns with 7 junction nucleotides. Material: peripheral blood. The CDR3 here reads CASSVGGPLGTEAFF. The DNA sequence reads TGCGCCAGCAGCGTAGGGGGCCCCCTTGGCACTGAAGCTTTCTTT.